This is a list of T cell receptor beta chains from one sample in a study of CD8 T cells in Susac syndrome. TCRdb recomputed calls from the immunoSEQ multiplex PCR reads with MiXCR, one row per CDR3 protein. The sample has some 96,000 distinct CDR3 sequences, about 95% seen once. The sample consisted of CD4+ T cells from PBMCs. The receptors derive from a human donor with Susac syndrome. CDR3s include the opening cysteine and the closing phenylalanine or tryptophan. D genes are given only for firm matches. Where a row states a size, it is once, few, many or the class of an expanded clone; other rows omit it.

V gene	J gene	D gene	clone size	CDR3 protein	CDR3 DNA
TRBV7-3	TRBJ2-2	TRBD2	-	CASSSGLKAGELFF	TGTGCCAGCAGCTCGGGACTAAAGGCCGGGGAGCTGTTTTTT
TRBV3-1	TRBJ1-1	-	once	CASSQTPNTEAFF	TGTGCCAGCAGCCAAACACCGAACACTGAAGCTTTCTTT
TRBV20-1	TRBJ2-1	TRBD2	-	CSARGGGTYNEQFF	TGCAGTGCTAGAGGCGGGGGGACCTACAATGAGCAGTTCTTC
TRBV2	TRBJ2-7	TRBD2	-	CASKLRLAAGEQYF	TGTGCCAGCAAGCTGAGACTAGCGGCTGGGGAGCAGTACTTC
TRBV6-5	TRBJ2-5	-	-	CASSLQDQETQYF	TGTGCCAGCAGTTTACAGGACCAAGAGACCCAGTACTTC
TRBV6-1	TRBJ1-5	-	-	CASSPSASVSGNQPQHF	TGTGCCAGCAGTCCCTCCGCCTCGGTATCAGGGAATCAGCCCCAGCATTTT
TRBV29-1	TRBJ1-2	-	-	CSVSGVGYGYTF	TGCAGCGTTTCGGGGGTGGGATATGGCTACACCTTC
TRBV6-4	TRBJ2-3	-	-	CASSEGNGRSDTQYF	TGTGCCAGCAGTGAAGGCAACGGTCGGTCAGATACGCAGTATTTT
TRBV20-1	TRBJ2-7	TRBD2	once	CSARHATSGTYEQYF	TGCAGTGCTAGACACGCGACTAGCGGGACCTACGAGCAGTACTTC
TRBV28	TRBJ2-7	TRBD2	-	CASKKGRTSGGEQYF	TGTGCCAGCAAAAAGGGGAGGACTAGCGGGGGGGAGCAGTACTTC
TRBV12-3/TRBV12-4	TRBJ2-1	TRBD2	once	CASSLQSSGGNEQFF	TGTGCCAGCAGTTTACAGTCTAGCGGGGGTAACGAGCAGTTCTTC